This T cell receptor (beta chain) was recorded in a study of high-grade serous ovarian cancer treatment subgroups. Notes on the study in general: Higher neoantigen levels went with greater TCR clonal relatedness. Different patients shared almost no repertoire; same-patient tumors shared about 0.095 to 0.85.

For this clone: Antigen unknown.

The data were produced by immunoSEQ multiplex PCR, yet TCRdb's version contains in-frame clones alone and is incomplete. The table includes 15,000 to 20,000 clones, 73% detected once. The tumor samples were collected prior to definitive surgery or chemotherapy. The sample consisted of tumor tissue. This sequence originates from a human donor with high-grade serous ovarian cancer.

The CDR3, as DNA: TGTGCCAGCTCTCCTGACCGTCTGGCGGACATTCAGTACTTC. Its translation: CASSPDRLADIQYF. The chain employs TRBV18 and TRBJ2-4; D is unclear. Trimming shortened V by 6 bases and J by 8 bases, and 17 bases separated the two germline ends. Germline CDR1 and CDR2: KGHSH and LQKENI. The CDR3 has 14 residues.